The clone carrying this T cell receptor (beta chain) was recorded a few times. What it binds is unknown. This sample was included in a study of identical twins. Everyone who donated was a healthy Caucasian. V lost 4 bases to trimming and J lost 2 bases, with 7 bases between them. CDR1 and CDR2 from the germline V gene are SGHRS and YFSETQ. The CDR3 length is 12 residues. TCRdb processed the 5' RACE reads anew with MiXCR; each CDR3 protein has one entry. The table has some 190,000 distinct CDR3 sequences, approximately 15% seen once. Broader study findings: For out-of-frame alpha sequences shared by twins, low generation probability was in excess.

The same specimen was also included in a second study, on T cells expressing NK-cell markers. That source notes: Sorted CD3+CD56+NKG2C+, CD3+CD56+NKG2C- and CD3+CD56-NKG2C+ T cells provided the TCR beta repertoires.

This receptor was obtained from a woman between 18 and 29 years old in good health. The gene calls are TRBV5-1 and TRBJ2-7; D is unclear. Sequenced material: CD8+ T cells sorted from blood. CDR3 DNA: TGCGCCAGCAGCGATCCTACCTACGAGCAGTACTTC. Protein: CASSDPTYEQYF.